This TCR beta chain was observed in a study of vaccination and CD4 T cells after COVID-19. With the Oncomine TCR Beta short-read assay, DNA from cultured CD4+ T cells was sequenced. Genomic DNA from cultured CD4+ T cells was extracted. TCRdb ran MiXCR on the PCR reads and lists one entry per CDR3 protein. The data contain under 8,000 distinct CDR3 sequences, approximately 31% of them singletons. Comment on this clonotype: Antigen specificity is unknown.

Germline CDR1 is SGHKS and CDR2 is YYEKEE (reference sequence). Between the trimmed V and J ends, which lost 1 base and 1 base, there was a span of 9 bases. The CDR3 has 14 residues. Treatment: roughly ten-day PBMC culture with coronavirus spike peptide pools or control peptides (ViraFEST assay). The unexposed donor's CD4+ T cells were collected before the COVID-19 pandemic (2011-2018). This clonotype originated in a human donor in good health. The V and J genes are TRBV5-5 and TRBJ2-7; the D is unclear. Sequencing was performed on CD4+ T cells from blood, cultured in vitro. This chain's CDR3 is CASSLLGMSYEQYF. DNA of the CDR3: TGTGCCAGCAGCTTGCTGGGTATGTCCTACGAGCAGTACTTC.